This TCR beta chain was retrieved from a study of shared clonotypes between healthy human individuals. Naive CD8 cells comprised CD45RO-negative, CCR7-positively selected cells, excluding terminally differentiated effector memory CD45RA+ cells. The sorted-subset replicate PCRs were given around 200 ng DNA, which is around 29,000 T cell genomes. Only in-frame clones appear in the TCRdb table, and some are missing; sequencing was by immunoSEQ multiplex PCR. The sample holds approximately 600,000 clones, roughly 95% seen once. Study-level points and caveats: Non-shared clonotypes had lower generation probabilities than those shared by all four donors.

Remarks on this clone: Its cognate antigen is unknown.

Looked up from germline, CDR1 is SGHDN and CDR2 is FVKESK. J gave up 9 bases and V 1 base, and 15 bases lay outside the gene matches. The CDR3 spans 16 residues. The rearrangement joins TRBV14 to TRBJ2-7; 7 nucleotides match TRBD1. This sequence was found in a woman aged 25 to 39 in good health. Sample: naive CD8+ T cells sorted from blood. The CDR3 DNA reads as TGTGCCAGCAGCCAAGTAGGGGGCGGCGATTCTTCCGGGCAGTACTTC. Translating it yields CASSQVGGGDSSGQYF. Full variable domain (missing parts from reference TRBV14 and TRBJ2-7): EAGVTQFPSHSVIEKGQTVTLRCDPISGHDNLYWYRRVMGKEIKFLLHFVKESKQDESGMPNNRFLAERTGGTYSTLKVQPAELEDSGVYFCASSQVGGGDSSGQYFGPGTRLTVT.